This TCR beta chain was sequenced in a study of blood T cells in healthy people across ages. Donation came from healthy Caucasian individuals in Russia who were aged about 6 to 100. Per individual sample, total RNA of at least 6 micrograms was extracted. The V gene lost 2 bases and the J gene lost 6 bases, with 14 bases spanning the gap. The germline V gene encodes CDR1 MGHRA and CDR2 YSYEKL. The CDR3 totals 15 residues. With a J-beta primer mix and a sample-barcoded 5' primer, a second PCR ran about 7 to 11 cycles. Each CDR3 protein gets one entry after TCRdb re-called the 5' RACE reads with MiXCR. The sample lists over 450,000 distinct CDR3 sequences, 24% seen once, with just over 8.5% in the top ten. This sample was shared with a second study, whose subject was T cells of mothers and their children. From that second work: All donors were healthy and Caucasian; they were a few mothers and their six children. Normalized overlap was always slightly, never significantly, higher in related than unrelated mother-child pairs.

The gene calls are TRBV4-1 and TRBJ1-3, with a tentative D call TRBD1 (6 bases). The sample was blood. The sequence was obtained from a boy aged 5-17 years in good health. Here the CDR3 reads CASSQNALGANTIYF. The CDR3 coding sequence is TGCGCCAGCAGCCAAAACGCGTTGGGGGCAAACACCATATATTTT.